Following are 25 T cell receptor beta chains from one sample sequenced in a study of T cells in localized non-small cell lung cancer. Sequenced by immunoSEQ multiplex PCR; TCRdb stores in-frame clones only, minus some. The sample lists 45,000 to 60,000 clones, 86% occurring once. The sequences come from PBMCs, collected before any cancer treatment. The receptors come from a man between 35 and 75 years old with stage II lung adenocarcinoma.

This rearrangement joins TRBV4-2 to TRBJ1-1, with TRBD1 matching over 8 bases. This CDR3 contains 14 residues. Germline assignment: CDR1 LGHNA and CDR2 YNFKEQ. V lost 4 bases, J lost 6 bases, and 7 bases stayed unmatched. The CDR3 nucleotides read TGTGCCAGCAGCCGCGAATCAGGGGGCGCTGAAGCTTTCTTT. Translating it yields CASSRESGGAEAFF.

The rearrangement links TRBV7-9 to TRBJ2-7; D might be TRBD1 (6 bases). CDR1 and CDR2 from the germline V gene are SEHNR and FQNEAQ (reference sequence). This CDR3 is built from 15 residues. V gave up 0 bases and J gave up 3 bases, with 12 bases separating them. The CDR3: CASSLAGARDYEQYF. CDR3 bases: TGTGCCAGCAGCTTAGCGGGGGCCCGAGACTACGAGCAGTACTTC.

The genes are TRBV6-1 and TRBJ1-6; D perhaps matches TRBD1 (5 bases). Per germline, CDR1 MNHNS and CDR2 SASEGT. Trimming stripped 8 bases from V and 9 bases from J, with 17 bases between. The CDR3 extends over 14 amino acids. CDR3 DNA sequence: TGTGCCAGCCGGTCGAAGCGGGACTTTTCACCCCTCCACTTT. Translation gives CASRSKRDFSPLHF.

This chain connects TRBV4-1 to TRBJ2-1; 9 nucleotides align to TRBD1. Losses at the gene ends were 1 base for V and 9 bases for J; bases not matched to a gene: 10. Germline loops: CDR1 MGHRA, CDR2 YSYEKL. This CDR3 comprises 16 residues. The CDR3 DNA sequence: TGCGCCAGCAGCCAAGGTCCAACTACAGGGGGCCGTGAGCAGTTCTTC. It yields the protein CASSQGPTTGGREQFF.

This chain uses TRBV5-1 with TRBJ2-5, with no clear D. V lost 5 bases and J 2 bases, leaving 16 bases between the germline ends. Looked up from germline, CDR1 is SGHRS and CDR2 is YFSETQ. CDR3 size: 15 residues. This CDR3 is CASSWTATLQETQYF. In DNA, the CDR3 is TGCGCCAGCAGTTGGACGGCCACCTTACAAGAGACCCAGTACTTC.

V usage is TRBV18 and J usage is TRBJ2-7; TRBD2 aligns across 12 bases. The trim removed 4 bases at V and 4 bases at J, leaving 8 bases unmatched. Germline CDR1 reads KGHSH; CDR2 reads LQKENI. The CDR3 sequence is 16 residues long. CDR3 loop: CASSRAGTSGWYEQYV. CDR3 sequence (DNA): TGTGCCAGCTCACGCGCCGGGACTAGCGGGTGGTACGAGCAGTACGTC.

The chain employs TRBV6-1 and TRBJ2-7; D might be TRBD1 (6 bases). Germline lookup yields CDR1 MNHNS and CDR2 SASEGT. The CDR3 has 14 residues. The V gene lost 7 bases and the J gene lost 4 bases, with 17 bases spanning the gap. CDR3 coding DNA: TGTGCCAGCACCACCGGGACAATGCCTTACGAGCAGTACTTC. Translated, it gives CASTTGTMPYEQYF.

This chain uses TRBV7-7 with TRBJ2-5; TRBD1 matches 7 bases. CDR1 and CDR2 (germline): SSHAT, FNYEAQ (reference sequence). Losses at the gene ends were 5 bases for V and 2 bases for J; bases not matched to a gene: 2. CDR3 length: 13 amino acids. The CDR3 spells CASSLGQQETQYF. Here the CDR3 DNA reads TGTGCCAGCAGCCTGGGACAGCAAGAGACCCAGTACTTC.

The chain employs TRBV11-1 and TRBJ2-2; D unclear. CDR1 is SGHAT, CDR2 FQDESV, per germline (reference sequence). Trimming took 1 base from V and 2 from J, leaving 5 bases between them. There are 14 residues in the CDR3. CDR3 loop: CASSLDINTGELFF. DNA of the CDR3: TGTGCCAGCAGCTTAGACATAAACACCGGGGAGCTGTTTTTT.

CDR3 nucleotide sequence: TGCGCCAGCAGCCTAGGGGAGGGGGCCGGCTATGGCTACACCTTC. It encodes CASSLGEGAGYGYTF. The chain couples TRBV4-1 to TRBJ1-2; 7 bases match TRBD1. With V trimmed by 4 bases and J by 4 bases, 9 bases remained unmatched. The CDR3 contains 15 residues. Germline V lookup: CDR1 MGHRA, CDR2 YSYEKL.

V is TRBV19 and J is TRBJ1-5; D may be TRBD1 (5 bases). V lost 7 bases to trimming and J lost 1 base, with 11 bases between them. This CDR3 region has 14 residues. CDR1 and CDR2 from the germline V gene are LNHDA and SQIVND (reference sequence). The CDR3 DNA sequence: TGTGCCAGTATGGTGGGGGGAAGCAATCAGCCCCAGCATTTT. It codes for CASMVGGSNQPQHF.

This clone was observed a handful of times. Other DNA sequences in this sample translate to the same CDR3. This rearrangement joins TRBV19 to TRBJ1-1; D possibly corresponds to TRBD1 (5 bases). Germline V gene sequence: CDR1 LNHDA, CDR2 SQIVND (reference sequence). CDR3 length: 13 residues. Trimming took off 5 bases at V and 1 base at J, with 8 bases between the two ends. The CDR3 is CASSSTGNTEAFF. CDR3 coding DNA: TGTGCCAGTAGTTCCACAGGGAACACTGAAGCTTTCTTT. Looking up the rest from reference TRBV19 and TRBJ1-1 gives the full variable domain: DGGITQSPKYLFRKEGQNVTLSCEQNLNHDAMYWYRQDPGQGLRLIYYSQIVNDFQKGDIAEGYSVSREKKESFPLTVTSAQKNPTAFYLCASSSTGNTEAFFGQGTRLTVV.

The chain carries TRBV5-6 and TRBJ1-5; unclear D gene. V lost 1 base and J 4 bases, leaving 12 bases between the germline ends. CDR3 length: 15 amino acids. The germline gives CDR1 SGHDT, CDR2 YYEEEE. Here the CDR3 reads CASSLLTLPNQPQHF. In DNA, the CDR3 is TGTGCCAGCAGCTTGCTGACGTTGCCGAATCAGCCCCAGCATTTT.

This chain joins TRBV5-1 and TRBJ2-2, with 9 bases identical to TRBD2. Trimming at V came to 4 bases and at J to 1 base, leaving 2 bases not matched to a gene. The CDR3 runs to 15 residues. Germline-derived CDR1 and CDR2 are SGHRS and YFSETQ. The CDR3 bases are TGCGCCAGCAGCGATAGCGGGGGGAACACCGGGGAGCTGTTTTTT. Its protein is CASSDSGGNTGELFF.

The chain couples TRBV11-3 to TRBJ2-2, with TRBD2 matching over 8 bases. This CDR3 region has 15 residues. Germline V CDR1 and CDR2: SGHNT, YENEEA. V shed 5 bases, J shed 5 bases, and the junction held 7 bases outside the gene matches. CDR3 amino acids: CASSLGTSETGELFF. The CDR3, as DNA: TGTGCCAGCAGCCTAGGGACTAGTGAAACCGGGGAGCTGTTTTTT.

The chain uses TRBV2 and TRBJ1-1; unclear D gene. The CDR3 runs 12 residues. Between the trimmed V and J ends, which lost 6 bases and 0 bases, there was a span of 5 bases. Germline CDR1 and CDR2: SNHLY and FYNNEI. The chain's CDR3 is CASSRVNTEAFF. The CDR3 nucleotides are TGTGCCAGCAGCAGAGTGAACACTGAAGCTTTCTTT.

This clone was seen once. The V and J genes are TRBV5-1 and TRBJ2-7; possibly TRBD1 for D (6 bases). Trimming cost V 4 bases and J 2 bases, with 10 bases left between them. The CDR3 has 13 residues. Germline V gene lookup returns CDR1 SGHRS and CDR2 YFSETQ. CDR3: CASSEDRAYEQYF. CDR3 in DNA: TGCGCCAGCAGCGAGGACAGAGCCTACGAGCAGTACTTC.

CDR3 loop: CASSLAPAVWGETQYF. The CDR3 nucleotides read TGCGCCAGCAGCTTGGCCCCAGCGGTTTGGGGAGAGACCCAGTACTTC. The V and J genes are TRBV5-1 and TRBJ2-5, with a weak D call TRBD2 (5 bases). The germline CDR1 and CDR2 sequences are SGHRS and YFSETQ. The CDR3 is 16 residues long. Trimming removed 0 bases from V and 4 bases from J, with 16 bases in between. The variable domain in full, completed from reference TRBV5-1 and TRBJ2-5, reads KAGVTQTPRYLIKTRGQQVTLSCSPISGHRSVSWYQQTPGQGLQFLFEYFSETQRNKGNFPGRFSGRQFSNSRSEMNVSTLELGDSALYLCASSLAPAVWGETQYFGPGTRLLVL.

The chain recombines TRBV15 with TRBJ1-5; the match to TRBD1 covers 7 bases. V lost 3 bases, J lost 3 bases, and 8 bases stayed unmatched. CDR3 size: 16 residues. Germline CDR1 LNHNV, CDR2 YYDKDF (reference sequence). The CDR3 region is CATSRTRQGTNQPQHF. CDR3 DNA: TGTGCCACCAGCAGGACTCGACAGGGAACCAATCAGCCCCAGCATTTT. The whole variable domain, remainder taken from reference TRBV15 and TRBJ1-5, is DAMVIQNPRYQVTQFGKPVTLSCSQTLNHNVMYWYQQKSSQAPKLLFHYYDKDFNNEADTPDNFQSRRPNTSFCFLDIRSPGLGDTAMYLCATSRTRQGTNQPQHFGDGTRLSIL.

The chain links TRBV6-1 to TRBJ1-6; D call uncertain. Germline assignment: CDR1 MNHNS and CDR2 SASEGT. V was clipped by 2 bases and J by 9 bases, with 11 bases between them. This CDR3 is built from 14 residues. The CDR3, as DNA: TGTGCCAGCAGTGAATTTTTAGGGCTTTCACCCCTCCACTTT. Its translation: CASSEFLGLSPLHF.

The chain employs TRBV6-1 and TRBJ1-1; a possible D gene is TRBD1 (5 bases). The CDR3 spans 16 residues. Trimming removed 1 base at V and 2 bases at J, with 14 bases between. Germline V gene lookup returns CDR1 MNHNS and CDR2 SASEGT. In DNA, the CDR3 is TGTGCCAGCAGTGAAGGTAGCTTAAGGGGTAACACTGAAGCTTTCTTT. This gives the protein CASSEGSLRGNTEAFF.

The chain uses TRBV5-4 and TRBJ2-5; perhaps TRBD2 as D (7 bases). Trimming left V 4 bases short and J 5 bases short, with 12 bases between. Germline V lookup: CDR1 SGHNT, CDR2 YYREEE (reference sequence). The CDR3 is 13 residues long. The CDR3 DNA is TGTGCCAGCAGCGGGGGGGGCCGGGAGACCCAGTACTTC. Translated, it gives CASSGGGRETQYF.

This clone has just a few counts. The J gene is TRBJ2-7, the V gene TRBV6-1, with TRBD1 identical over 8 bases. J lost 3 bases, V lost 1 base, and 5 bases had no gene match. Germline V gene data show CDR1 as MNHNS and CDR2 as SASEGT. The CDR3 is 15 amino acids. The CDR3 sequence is CASSEGPTGDYEQYF. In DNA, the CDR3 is TGTGCCAGCAGTGAAGGACCGACAGGGGACTACGAGCAGTACTTC.

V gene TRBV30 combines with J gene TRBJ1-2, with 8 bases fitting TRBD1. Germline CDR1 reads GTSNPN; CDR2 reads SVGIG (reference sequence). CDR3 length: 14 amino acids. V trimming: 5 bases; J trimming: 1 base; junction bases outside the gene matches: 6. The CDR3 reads CAWGGTGLNYGYTF. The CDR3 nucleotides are TGTGCCTGGGGGGGGACAGGACTTAACTATGGCTACACCTTC. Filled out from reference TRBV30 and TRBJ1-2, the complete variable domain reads SQTIHQWPATLVQPVGSPLSLECTVEGTSNPNLYWYRQAAGRGLQLLFYSVGIGQISSEVPQNLSASRPQDRQFILSSKKLLLSDSGFYLCAWGGTGLNYGYTFGSGTRLTVV.

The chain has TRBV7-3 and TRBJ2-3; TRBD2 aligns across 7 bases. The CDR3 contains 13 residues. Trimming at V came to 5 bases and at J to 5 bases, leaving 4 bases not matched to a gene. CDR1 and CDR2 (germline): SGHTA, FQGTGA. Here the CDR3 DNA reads TGTGCCAGCAGCAATGGCGGGGGAGATACGCAGTATTTT. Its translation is CASSNGGGDTQYF.